This T cell receptor (beta chain) derives from a study of vaccination and CD4 T cells after COVID-19. Cultured CD4+ T cell DNA was sequenced using the Oncomine TCR Beta short-read assay. TCRdb used MiXCR to reprocess the PCR reads, holding one entry per CDR3 protein. The data show about 8,300 distinct CDR3 sequences, around 35% seen once. This CDR3 has 11 residues. The V gene lost 5 bases and the J gene lost 4 bases, with 5 bases spanning the gap. CDR1 GTSNPN and CDR2 SVGIG come from the germline V gene (reference sequence). As to this clonotype: The antigen is undetermined.

Treatment indicated: approximately 11-day PBMC culture with coronavirus spike peptide pools or control peptides (ViraFEST assay). CD4+ T-cell collection from the unexposed donor predated the COVID-19 pandemic (2011-2018). This sequence was found in a human donor in good health. This rearrangement joins TRBV30 to TRBJ2-2, with D perhaps matching TRBD1 or TRBD2 (5 bases each). The source material was CD4+ T cells from blood, cultured in vitro. CDR3 sequence: CAWGGTGELFF. CDR3 DNA sequence: TGTGCCTGGGGGGGCACCGGGGAGCTGTTTTTT.